These 22 T cell receptor beta chains share one sample of origin, sequenced in a study of cytomegalovirus exposure and HLA in healthy donors. It was with 60 Vbeta and 13 Jbeta primers that the PCR ran. The assay was immunoSEQ multiplex PCR, and TCRdb's table has in-frame clones only and misses some. The table lists around 85,000 clones, about four fifths of them singletons, with approximately 31% in the top ten. The material sequenced was PBMCs. These receptors were collected from a man aged 45-65 years in good health and CMV-seropositive.

This chain uses TRBV9 with TRBJ2-7; 12 nucleotides line up with TRBD1. V was pared by 4 bases and J by 6 bases, with 14 bases of the junction left unmatched. CDR3 length: 17 residues. Germline loops: CDR1 SGDLS, CDR2 YYNGEE. CDR3 coding DNA: TGTGCCAGCAGCATCTCCCGGGACAGGGGGCTTACTGTCGAGCAGTACTTC. Protein sequence: CASSISRDRGLTVEQYF.

CDR3 sequence: CASSPSGLAGNEQFF. CDR3 nucleotides: TGTGCCAGCTCACCCTCGGGACTAGCGGGTAATGAGCAGTTCTTC. The chain carries TRBV18 and TRBJ2-1, with TRBD2 matching over 12 bases. The CDR3 has 15 amino acids. V trimming: 3 bases; J trimming: 7 bases; junction bases outside the gene matches: 4. Per the germline V gene, CDR1 is KGHSH and CDR2 is LQKENI. The full variable domain, its missing parts supplied by reference TRBV18 and TRBJ2-1, is NAGVMQNPRHLVRRRGQEARLRCSPMKGHSHVYWYRQLPEEGLKFMVYLQKENIIDESGMPKERFSAEFPKEGPSILRIQQVVRGDSAAYFCASSPSGLAGNEQFFGPGTRLTVL.

This chain connects TRBV30 to TRBJ1-1, with 9 bases aligning to TRBD1. Trimming removed 1 base from V and 5 bases from J; junction bases left unmatched: 5. The CDR3 is made up of 14 amino acids. The germline V gene has CDR1 GTSNPN and CDR2 SVGIG (reference sequence). The CDR3 reads CAWSATGGLTEAFF. CDR3 sequence (DNA): TGTGCCTGGAGTGCGACAGGGGGATTGACTGAAGCTTTCTTT.

This clone occurred once. The chain couples TRBV30 to TRBJ1-6; 9 bases are a match to TRBD1. V trimming: 5 bases; J trimming: 8 bases; junction bases outside the gene matches: 4. Per the germline V gene, CDR1 is GTSNPN and CDR2 is SVGIG (reference sequence). This CDR3 is built from 13 residues. CDR3 DNA: TGTGCCTGGCAGACAGGGGGAGATTCACCCCTCCACTTT. It is translated as CAWQTGGDSPLHF. Based on the CDR3 plus reference TRBV30 and TRBJ1-6, the full variable domain is SQTIHQWPATLVQPVGSPLSLECTVEGTSNPNLYWYRQAAGRGLQLLFYSVGIGQISSEVPQNLSASRPQDRQFILSSKKLLLSDSGFYLCAWQTGGDSPLHFGNGTRLTVT.

A single count supports this clone. This chain joins TRBV2 and TRBJ2-5, with a tentative D call TRBD2 (5 bases). V dropped 2 bases and J dropped 3 bases, with 13 bases sitting between them. The germline gives CDR1 SNHLY, CDR2 FYNNEI. The length of the CDR3 is 15 residues. The CDR3 sequence is CASSEIEGGEETQYF. The DNA for the CDR3 is TGTGCCAGCAGTGAAATAGAGGGCGGAGAAGAGACCCAGTACTTC. Together with reference TRBV2 and TRBJ2-5, the CDR3 gives the full variable domain: EPEVTQTPSHQVTQMGQEVILRCVPISNHLYFYWYRQILGQKVEFLVSFYNNEISEKSEIFDDQFSVERPDGSNFTLKIRSTKLEDSAMYFCASSEIEGGEETQYFGPGTRLLVL.

The chain employs TRBV4-2 and TRBJ2-4, with D unclear. Germline CDR1 reads LGHNA; CDR2 reads YNFKEQ. Trimming shortened V by 0 bases and J by 11 bases, and 26 bases separated the two germline ends. The length of the CDR3 is 18 residues. The CDR3 reads CASSQEDQRSANTHVQYF. CDR3 sequence (DNA): TGTGCCAGCAGCCAAGAGGATCAAAGGAGCGCGAACACCCATGTTCAGTACTTC.

V gene TRBV5-6 combines with J gene TRBJ2-1; D is perhaps TRBD2 (5 bases). The V gene's germline CDR1 is SGHDT and CDR2 YYEEEE. The CDR3 spans 14 residues. Trimming took off 0 bases at V and 7 bases at J, with 11 bases between the two ends. This CDR3 is CASSLAGPGNEQFF. The CDR3 coding sequence is TGTGCCAGCAGCTTGGCAGGACCGGGGAATGAGCAGTTCTTC.

The chain joins TRBV7-2 to TRBJ2-1, with a weak D call TRBD1 (5 bases). CDR3 length equals 16 residues. The germline gives CDR1 SGHTA, CDR2 FQGNSA. V was cut by 4 bases and J by 3 bases, with 16 bases left in between. CDR3 sequence (DNA): TGTGCCAGCAGCTCACAATGGGGCCGTCTCTACAATGAGCAGTTCTTC. Translation: CASSSQWGRLYNEQFF.

The rearrangement links TRBV12-5 to TRBJ1-1; maybe TRBD1 (6 bases). V was cut by 4 bases and J by 3 bases, with 9 bases left in between. The length of the CDR3 is 13 residues. Germline V lookup: CDR1 LGHNT, CDR2 FRNRAP. Here the CDR3 DNA reads TGTGCTAGTGGTTCCCGGACAGACACTGAAGCTTTCTTT. It encodes CASGSRTDTEAFF.

This clone was counted between two and nine times. The V call is TRBV5-4, the J call TRBJ2-1, with D uncertain. This CDR3 contains 14 residues. Trimming pared 4 bases from V and 4 bases from J, leaving 12 bases between. Germline V lookup: CDR1 SGHNT, CDR2 YYREEE (reference sequence). CDR3 in DNA: TGTGCCAGCAGCCCCGACTGGCAGTACAATGAGCAGTTCTTC. Protein product: CASSPDWQYNEQFF.

This chain connects TRBV7-2 to TRBJ2-7; 8 nucleotides agree with TRBD2. Trimming at V came to 2 bases and at J to 0 bases, leaving 12 bases not matched to a gene. From germline, CDR1 is SGHTA and CDR2 FQGNSA. This CDR3 comprises 18 residues. The CDR3 sequence is CASSLSASGPSSSYEQYF. The CDR3 coding sequence is TGTGCCAGCAGCTTATCGGCTAGCGGGCCTAGTAGCTCCTACGAGCAGTACTTC.

The chain has TRBV7-9 and TRBJ2-7; perhaps TRBD1 as D (5 bases). The germline V gene has CDR1 SEHNR and CDR2 FQNEAQ (reference sequence). Trimming cost V 1 base and J 4 bases, with 17 bases left between them. This CDR3 has 16 residues. DNA of the CDR3: TGTGCCAGCAGCTTAGGGGGCTCGGGTAGCCCTTACGAGCAGTACTTC. Amino acids: CASSLGGSGSPYEQYF.

The rearrangement uses TRBV15 and TRBJ1-1; 10 positions match TRBD1. Germline CDR1 and CDR2: LNHNV and YYDKDF (reference sequence). The CDR3 extends over 17 amino acids. V shed 5 bases, J shed 4 bases, and the junction held 13 bases outside the gene matches. In nucleotides, the CDR3 is TGTGCCACCAGCCTACGGACAGGGGGGCTTTGGGGCACTGAAGCTTTCTTT. Its translation is CATSLRTGGLWGTEAFF.

The genes are TRBV4-2 and TRBJ2-5; 9 positions match TRBD2. The DNA matches TRBJ2-7 better at its end, which makes the J call doubtful. CDR3 size: 16 residues. CDR1 is LGHNA, CDR2 YNFKEQ, per germline. The DNA for the CDR3 is TGTGCCAGCAGCCAAGATCGGGCTAGCGGGACCTACGAGCAGTACTTC. It encodes CASSQDRASGTYEQYF.

The chain links TRBV5-1 to TRBJ2-7; 7 bases are shared with TRBD1. The CDR3 sequence is 14 residues long. Trimming took 2 bases from V and 4 from J; bases not matched to a gene: 6. Germline CDR1 and CDR2: SGHRS and YFSETQ. CDR3 residues: CASSFGQVEYEQYF. CDR3 sequence (DNA): TGCGCCAGCAGCTTCGGACAGGTCGAGTACGAGCAGTACTTC.

The V and J genes are TRBV4-1 and TRBJ2-5; tentative D call: TRBD1 (5 bases). Trimming took off 0 bases at V and 0 bases at J, with 8 bases between the two ends. Germline assignment: CDR1 MGHRA and CDR2 YSYEKL. This CDR3 has 15 residues. CDR3 nucleotide sequence: TGCGCCAGCAGCCAAGAGGGCAGGGACCAAGAGACCCAGTACTTC. Translating gives CASSQEGRDQETQYF.

V is TRBV28 and J is TRBJ2-7, with D possibly being TRBD2 (5 bases). The length of the CDR3 is 15 residues. The ends were cut back, 1 base at V and 3 bases at J, with 13 bases in the middle. Per germline, CDR1 MDHEN and CDR2 SYDVKM. In DNA, the CDR3 is TGTGCCAGCAGTTTATATGGGGAAACTAGCTACGAGCAGTACTTC. This encodes CASSLYGETSYEQYF.

The rearrangement joins TRBV4-2 to TRBJ2-1, with a possible D match to TRBD2 (6 bases). V was shortened by 0 bases and J by 2 bases, with 14 bases between the two germline ends. The CDR3 extends over 17 amino acids. Germline lookup yields CDR1 LGHNA and CDR2 YNFKEQ. CDR3 region: CASSQETAGMTYNEQFF. CDR3 DNA: TGTGCCAGCAGCCAAGAGACGGCGGGAATGACCTACAATGAGCAGTTCTTC.

This clone was detected only a few times. V and J are TRBV5-4 and TRBJ2-7, with D maybe TRBD1 (5 bases). The germline CDR1 and CDR2 sequences are SGHNT and YYREEE (reference sequence). CDR3 length: 15 residues. V was pared by 4 bases and J by 2 bases, with 16 bases between. CDR3 in amino acids: CASSPQPGATYEQYF. In DNA, the CDR3 is TGTGCCAGCAGCCCTCAACCTGGGGCAACCTACGAGCAGTACTTC.

The V gene is TRBV7-2, the J gene TRBJ1-2, with D unresolved. There are 15 residues in the CDR3. Germline assignment: CDR1 SGHTA and CDR2 FQGNSA. Deletions cut 1 base from V and 1 base from J, with 10 bases between. In DNA, the CDR3 is TGTGCCAGCAGCTTAGATGGAGCGGGTAACTATGGCTACACCTTC. Translation gives CASSLDGAGNYGYTF.

This sequence joins TRBV5-1 and TRBJ2-1; D perhaps matches TRBD2 (6 bases). CDR3 length: 14 residues. Germline V gene data show CDR1 as SGHRS and CDR2 as YFSETQ. Trimming stripped 3 bases from V and 3 bases from J, with 10 bases between. The CDR3 spells CASSSEGYYNEQFF. The CDR3 region has the DNA TGCGCCAGCAGCTCGGAGGGCTACTACAATGAGCAGTTCTTC.

The chain is built from TRBV6-5 and TRBJ2-7; 10 bases agree with TRBD1. The CDR3 runs 16 residues. The trim removed 4 bases at V and 5 bases at J, leaving 11 bases unmatched. Germline CDR1 is MNHEY and CDR2 is SVGAGI. CDR3 residues: CASSFLRGQGINEQYF. The CDR3 DNA is TGTGCCAGCAGTTTTCTTCGGGGACAGGGGATCAACGAGCAGTACTTC.